A single sample gave rise to the 17 T cell receptor beta chains below, sequenced in a study of blood T cell repertoires in COVID-19. The protocol was immunoSEQ multiplex PCR, while the TCRdb copy is restricted to in-frame clones and leaves out a portion. The sample has roughly 240,000 clones; about 86% are singletons. Sequencing was performed on peripheral blood. Receptors were obtained from a woman aged 25 to 39 who had recovered from COVID-19.

The chain recombines TRBV2 with TRBJ2-5; maybe TRBD2 (7 bases). Germline loops: CDR1 SNHLY, CDR2 FYNNEI. V shed 2 bases and J shed 5 bases, with 15 bases lying between them. CDR3 length: 15 residues. The CDR3 region is CASSERVGGQETQYF. Written as DNA, the CDR3 is TGTGCCAGCAGTGAAAGGGTGGGGGGGCAGGAGACCCAGTACTTC.

The gene calls are TRBV9 and TRBJ2-2; D unclear. V dropped 1 base and J dropped 4 bases, with 11 bases sitting between them. This CDR3 is built from 15 residues. Germline CDR1 is SGDLS and CDR2 is YYNGEE. The CDR3 spells CASSVSGQFTGELFF. In nucleotides, the CDR3 is TGTGCCAGCAGCGTATCAGGCCAGTTCACCGGGGAGCTGTTTTTT.

For the CDR3, the DNA is TGTGCCAGTAGTATACTCGGGACAGGGGCACGCTACACCTTC. Amino acid sequence: CASSILGTGARYTF. The chain couples TRBV19 to TRBJ1-2, with 10 bases lining up with TRBD1. The V and J ends lost 2 bases and 9 bases, in that order; junction bases with no gene match: 6. This CDR3 has 14 residues. Germline loops: CDR1 LNHDA, CDR2 SQIVND (reference sequence). The entire variable domain, with the rest obtained from reference TRBV19 and TRBJ1-2, is as follows: DGGITQSPKYLFRKEGQNVTLSCEQNLNHDAMYWYRQDPGQGLRLIYYSQIVNDFQKGDIAEGYSVSREKKESFPLTVTSAQKNPTAFYLCASSILGTGARYTFGSGTRLTVV.

The gene calls are TRBV5-1 and TRBJ2-1; 9 nucleotides match TRBD2. V was clipped by 2 bases and J by 1 base; unmatched bases: 4. The CDR3 loop spans 16 amino acids. The germline V gene encodes CDR1 SGHRS and CDR2 YFSETQ. This chain's CDR3 is CASSLRAGGSYNEQFF. The CDR3 DNA reads TGCGCCAGCAGCTTAAGAGCGGGGGGTTCCTACAATGAGCAGTTCTTC.

This chain uses TRBV7-2 with TRBJ2-7; 7 positions agree with TRBD1. Germline values: CDR1 SGHTA, CDR2 FQGNSA. This CDR3 has 15 amino acids. V shed 5 bases, J shed 7 bases, and the junction held 14 bases outside the gene matches. As DNA, the CDR3 is TGTGCCAGCAGCCTTACCCTGGGACAGACCATAGAGCAGTACTTC. This codes for CASSLTLGQTIEQYF.

The chain employs TRBV7-3 and TRBJ2-3; D is unresolved. The germline CDR1 and CDR2 sequences are SGHTA and FQGTGA. Trimming stripped 1 base from V and 6 bases from J, with 8 bases between. The length of the CDR3 is 13 residues. The CDR3 spells CASSLIPADTQYF. CDR3 DNA: TGTGCCAGCAGCTTAATTCCAGCGGATACGCAGTATTTT.

The chain joins TRBV12-3 or TRBV12-4 to TRBJ2-1, with D uncertain. The ends were cut back, 3 bases at V and 6 bases at J, with 6 bases in the middle. This CDR3 region has 12 residues. The CDR3 sequence: CASSLYSNEQFF. DNA for the CDR3: TGTGCCAGCAGTTTGTATTCCAATGAGCAGTTCTTC.

The CDR3 protein is CSVTARDRVTYEQYF. CDR3 DNA sequence: TGCAGCGTGACTGCTCGAGACAGGGTAACCTACGAGCAGTACTTC. This chain joins TRBV29-1 and TRBJ2-7; 7 bases are a match to TRBD1. The CDR3 length is 15 residues. Germline CDR1 SQVTM, CDR2 ANQGSEA. The junction had 13 bases not matched to a gene; V was cut back by 6 bases and J by 2 bases.

V gene TRBV7-2 combines with J gene TRBJ2-3; 11 positions match TRBD2. The CDR3 has 16 amino acids. V trimming: 5 bases; J trimming: 3 bases; junction bases outside the gene matches: 7. Germline V lookup: CDR1 SGHTA, CDR2 FQGNSA. The CDR3: CASSAKLAGETDTQYF. In DNA form, the CDR3 reads TGTGCCAGCAGCGCTAAACTAGCGGGGGAGACAGATACGCAGTATTTT.

CDR3 bases: TGTGCCAGCAGTGAATGGTCAGGGCATTCACCCCTCCACTTT. It specifies CASSEWSGHSPLHF. V gene TRBV6-1 combines with J gene TRBJ1-6; maybe TRBD1 (5 bases). V lost 2 bases and J 8 bases, leaving 10 bases between the germline ends. CDR3 size: 14 residues. From germline, CDR1 is MNHNS and CDR2 SASEGT.

The chain uses TRBV9 and TRBJ2-2, with D tentatively TRBD1 (6 bases). Germline V gene data show CDR1 as SGDLS and CDR2 as YYNGEE. Trimming took 3 bases from V and 2 from J, leaving 14 bases between them. The CDR3 contains 16 residues. The CDR3 loop reads CASSAKPGHNTGELFF. CDR3 bases: TGTGCCAGCAGCGCCAAGCCGGGACACAACACCGGGGAGCTGTTTTTT.

The V and J genes are TRBV29-1 and TRBJ2-5, with 9 bases matching TRBD2. CDR3 length equals 14 residues. In germline, CDR1 is SQVTM, CDR2 ANQGSEA. V was pared by 4 bases and J by 4 bases, with 7 bases of the junction left unmatched. CDR3 in amino acids: CSVVWRGGRETQYF. CDR3 nucleotide sequence: TGCAGCGTTGTTTGGCGGGGGGGCCGAGAGACCCAGTACTTC.

The chain recombines TRBV19 with TRBJ2-7, with D perhaps matching TRBD2 (6 bases). The CDR3 spans 14 residues. Germline V CDR1 and CDR2: LNHDA, SQIVND (reference sequence). Trimming removed 3 bases at V and 6 bases at J, with 15 bases between. The CDR3 DNA reads TGTGCCAGTAGTATTGCTCCTACGGGGGTCGAGCAGTACTTC. Translated: CASSIAPTGVEQYF. The full variable domain, rest sourced from reference TRBV19 and TRBJ2-7, is DGGITQSPKYLFRKEGQNVTLSCEQNLNHDAMYWYRQDPGQGLRLIYYSQIVNDFQKGDIAEGYSVSREKKESFPLTVTSAQKNPTAFYLCASSIAPTGVEQYFGPGTRLTVT.

The rearrangement joins TRBV18 to TRBJ2-7, with D possibly matching TRBD2 (5 bases). V was clipped by 8 bases and J by 1 base, with 15 bases between them. The CDR3 loop spans 14 amino acids. Germline values: CDR1 KGHSH, CDR2 LQKENI. CDR3 in amino acids: CASESGPRSYEQYF. CDR3 nucleotides: TGTGCCAGCGAAAGCGGTCCTCGTTCCTACGAGCAGTACTTC.

CDR3 bases: TGCAGTGCTAGTACCGGGGAATATAATTCACCCCTCCACTTT. Translation: CSASTGEYNSPLHF. This sequence joins TRBV20-1 and TRBJ1-6, with no clear D. The germline V gene encodes CDR1 DFQATT and CDR2 SNEGSKA (reference sequence). The CDR3 length is 14 residues. V was trimmed by 3 bases and J by 4 bases, leaving 10 bases between them.

V gene TRBV2 combines with J gene TRBJ1-6, with a possible D match to TRBD1 (5 bases). The CDR3 has 15 amino acids. The germline CDR1 and CDR2 sequences are SNHLY and FYNNEI. The V end lost 5 bases, the J end lost 7 bases, and 15 bases lay between the germline ends. For the CDR3, the DNA is TGTGCCAGCAGTCGAATAGGGGATTACAATTCACCCCTCCACTTT. It specifies CASSRIGDYNSPLHF.

This chain joins TRBV5-4 and TRBJ1-2, with TRBD1 matching 10 bases. The CDR3 is made up of 12 amino acids. V shed 7 bases and J 7 bases; nucleotides not matched to a gene: 4. Germline V gives CDR1 SGHNT, CDR2 YYREEE (reference sequence). CDR3 sequence: CASRQGAGGYTF. CDR3 in DNA: TGTGCCAGCCGACAGGGGGCGGGTGGCTACACCTTC.